This TCR beta chain was recovered during a study of CD8+ T cells in alopecia areata (dated by TCRdb to 2017 to 2018). About the full investigation: Treated patients were enrolled in an open-label pilot trial of oral tofacitinib, 5 to 10 mg twice daily, for moderate-to-severe alopecia areata. Patients received tofacitinib for 6 to 18 months and were then followed off drug for 6 months to check for delayed response and recurrence. Disease severity in treated patients was measured with the SALT score, which quantifies the percentage of affected scalp surface area. High-throughput TCRbeta sequencing was used to examine T cell clonal expansion in alopecia areata in both the C3H/HeJ mouse model and human patients. In humans, TCRbeta sequencing was performed on scalp tissue and on sorted CD4+ and CD8+ peripheral blood T cells from healthy controls and from patients with patchy or totalis/universalis alopecia areata. Patients on tofacitinib were biopsied at baseline and after 4 and 24 weeks of treatment, and several of the patients also had a later scalp biopsy. Scalp clonality was compared across normal scalp (n=4), patchy alopecia areata scalp (n=8), and alopecia totalis/universalis scalp (n=8). RNA came from the PAXgene miRNA kit for fixed scalp, the miRNeasy kit for PBMCs, and the RNeasy kit for mouse skin. immunoSEQ multiplex PCR using 35 Vbeta forward primers and 13 Jbeta reverse primers was used to amplify TCRbeta CDR3 regions. Overall study outcomes, separate from this receptor: During tofacitinib treatment, many expanded lesional clones remained in scalp and blood, and this persistence may partly explain relapse after treatment is stopped. Shared TCR sequences between patients were less evident than in mice, which may be partly attributable to HLA diversity in the patient population. With tofacitinib, both scalp clonality and the number of expanded CD8+ clones among the top 100 scalp clones went down significantly. Scalp TCR repertoire analysis is complicated because resident alphabeta T cells in normal human skin are also sequenced, whereas mouse skin is dominated by gammadelta T cells. Compared with normal scalp, lesional scalp had higher clonality and more expanded CD8+ clones, particularly in alopecia totalis/universalis, a pattern that suggests antigenic drive. The treated cohort was small, with a single nonresponder, so links between baseline CD8+ expansion and response need larger studies.

This clone appeared once. Its antigen is unknown. Base qualities are not recorded, but no much larger clone differs from it by a single base. The time point label, as the study defines it: around 22 weeks on oral tofacitinib. The meaning of the sample's treatment or condition label: oral pan-JAK inhibitor, 5-10 mg twice daily. Lesional scalp punch biopsies and peripheral blood were collected from alopecia areata patients. After PBMCs were isolated by density centrifugation and stained for CD3, CD4 and CD8, a FACSAria was used to sort CD4+ and CD8+ T cells. The receptor library was made with the immunoSEQ multiplex PCR assay. RNA was extracted from all samples and reverse transcribed into cDNA as template for TCR sequencing. SuperScript III was used to make first-strand cDNA, primed with a 2:1 mix of oligo-dT and random hexamers. A synthetic immune receptor repertoire was used to gauge amplification bias, and whatever bias remained was removed computationally. Turning to the authors' computational methods: After raw reads were preprocessed to remove errors, the CDR3 was defined following IMGT conventions as running from the conserved cysteine to phenylalanine. Clonality was calculated as 1 minus Shannon entropy normalized by log2 of the number of productive unique TCRs. Whether each scalp clone was CD4 or CD8 was inferred by checking scalp TCRbeta sequences against the CD4 and CD8 repertoires from sorted blood. The immuneACCESS repertoire file appears here via TCRdb, limited to in-frame rearrangements. These files lack a portion of the clones; in checked studies, under half of the deficit traces to unresolved V genes, and the cause of the others is not known. V, J and clone size reflect that table, while D and trimming were determined from the DNA. The table for this sample lists roughly 200,000 clones; 40% to 65% of them were counted only once. The ten largest account for 11% of the sample.

Per the germline V gene (reference sequence), MNHEY is the CDR1 and SMNVEV is the CDR2. From the cysteine up to the phenylalanine, the CDR3 has a length of 13 residues. Left in the record is the CDR3 DNA by itself, 39 bases read in frame from the first base. Between the V and J ends, shortened by 7 bases and 3 bases respectively, the junction contains 12 bases. The sample was CD8+ T cells sorted from blood, taken at week 24, from a patient treated with tofacitinib. The sequence derives from a human donor with alopecia areata. The rearranged segments are TRBV27 and TRBJ1-1; the D gene cannot be named for sure. In nucleotides, the sequence is TGTGCCAGCATGCCTTACAGCGACACTGAAGCTTTCTTT. This codes for CASMPYSDTEAFF.